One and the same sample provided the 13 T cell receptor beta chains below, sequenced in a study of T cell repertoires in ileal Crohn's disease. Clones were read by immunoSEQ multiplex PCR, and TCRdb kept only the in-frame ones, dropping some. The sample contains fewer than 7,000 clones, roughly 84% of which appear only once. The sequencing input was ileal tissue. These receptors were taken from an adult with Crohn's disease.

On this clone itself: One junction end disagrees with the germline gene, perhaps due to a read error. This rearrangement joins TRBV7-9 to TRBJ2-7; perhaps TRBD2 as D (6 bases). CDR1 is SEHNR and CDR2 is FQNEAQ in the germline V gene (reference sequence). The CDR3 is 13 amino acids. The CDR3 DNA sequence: TGTGCCAGCAGCGTAGCCGGGGGCTACGAGCAGTACTTC. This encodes CASSVAGGYEQYF. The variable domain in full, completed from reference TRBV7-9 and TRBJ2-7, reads DTGVSQNPRHKITKRGQNVTFRCDPISEHNRLYWYRQTLGQGPEFLTYFQNEAQLEKSRLLSDRFSAERPKGSFSTLEIQRTEQGDSAMYLCASSVAGGYEQYFGPGTRLTVT.

The DNA of the CDR3 is TGTGCCATCAGTGACCCGGACAGGCGGAACACTGAAGCTTTCTTT. Its protein is CAISDPDRRNTEAFF. The genes are TRBV10-3 and TRBJ1-1, with 7 bases matching TRBD1. The CDR3 has 15 residues. CDR1 ENHRY and CDR2 SYGVKD come from the germline V gene. V trimming: 3 bases; J trimming: 1 base; junction bases outside the gene matches: 5.

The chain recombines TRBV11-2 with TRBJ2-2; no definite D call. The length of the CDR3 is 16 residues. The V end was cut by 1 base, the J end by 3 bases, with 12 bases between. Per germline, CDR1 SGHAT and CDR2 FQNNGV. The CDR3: CASSLGPTSYTGELFF. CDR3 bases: TGTGCCAGCAGCTTAGGGCCAACAAGTTACACCGGGGAGCTGTTTTTT.

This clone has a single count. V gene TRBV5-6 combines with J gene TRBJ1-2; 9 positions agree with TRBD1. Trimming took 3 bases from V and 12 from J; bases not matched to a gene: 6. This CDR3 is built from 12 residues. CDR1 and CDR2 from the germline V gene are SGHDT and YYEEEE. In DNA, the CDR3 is TGTGCCAGCAGCTGGGACAGGGAAACGCACACCTTC. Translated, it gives CASSWDRETHTF.

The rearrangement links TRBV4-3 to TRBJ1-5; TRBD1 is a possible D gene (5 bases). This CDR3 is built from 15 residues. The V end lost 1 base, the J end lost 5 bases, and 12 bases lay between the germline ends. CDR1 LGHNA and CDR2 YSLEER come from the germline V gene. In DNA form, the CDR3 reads TGCGCCAGCAGCCAAGCCAGGGCCACCCATCAGCCCCAGCATTTT. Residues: CASSQARATHQPQHF.

CDR3 nucleotides: TGTGCCAGCAGTGGCAGTGAAGCTTTCTTT. Translated: CASSGSEAFF. This chain connects TRBV28 to TRBJ1-1; D gene ambiguous. The CDR3 length is 10 residues. V lost 5 bases and J 7 bases, leaving 5 bases between the germline ends. Germline V gives CDR1 MDHEN, CDR2 SYDVKM.

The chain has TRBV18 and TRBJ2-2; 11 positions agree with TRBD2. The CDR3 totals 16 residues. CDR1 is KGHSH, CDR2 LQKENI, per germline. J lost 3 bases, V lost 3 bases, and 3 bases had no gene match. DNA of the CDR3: TGTGCCAGCTCACCCGAGGGACTAGCGGACACCGGGGAGCTGTTTTTT. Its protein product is CASSPEGLADTGELFF.

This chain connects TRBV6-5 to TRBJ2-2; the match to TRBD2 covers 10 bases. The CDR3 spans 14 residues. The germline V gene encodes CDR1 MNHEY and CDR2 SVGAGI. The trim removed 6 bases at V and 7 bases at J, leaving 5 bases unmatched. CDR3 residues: CASRIGLAVGELFF. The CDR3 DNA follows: TGTGCCAGCAGAATCGGACTAGCGGTCGGGGAGCTGTTTTTT.

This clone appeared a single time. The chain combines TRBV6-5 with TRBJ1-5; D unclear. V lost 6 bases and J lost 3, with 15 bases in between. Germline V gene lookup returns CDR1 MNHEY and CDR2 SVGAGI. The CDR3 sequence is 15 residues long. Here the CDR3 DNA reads TGTGCCAGCAGACCATCGGGAGCATACAATCAGCCCCAGCATTTT. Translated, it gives CASRPSGAYNQPQHF.

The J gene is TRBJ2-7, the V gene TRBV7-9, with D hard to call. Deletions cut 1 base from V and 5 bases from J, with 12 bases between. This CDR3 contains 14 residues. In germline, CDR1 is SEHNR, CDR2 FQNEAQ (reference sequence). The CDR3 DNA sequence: TGTGCCAGCAGCTTAGAGTCTTCAAGCGACGAGCAGTACTTC. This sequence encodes CASSLESSSDEQYF.

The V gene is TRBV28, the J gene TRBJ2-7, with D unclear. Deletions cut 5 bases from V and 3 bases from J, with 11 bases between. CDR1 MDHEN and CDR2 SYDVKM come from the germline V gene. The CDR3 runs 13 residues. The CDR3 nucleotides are TGTGCCAGCAGTCCCGGAGTGCTCTACGAGCAGTACTTC. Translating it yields CASSPGVLYEQYF. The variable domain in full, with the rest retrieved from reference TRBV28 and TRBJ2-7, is DVKVTQSSRYLVKRTGEKVFLECVQDMDHENMFWYRQDPGLGLRLIYFSYDVKMKEKGDIPEGYSVSREKKERFSLILESASTNQTSMYLCASSPGVLYEQYFGPGTRLTVT.

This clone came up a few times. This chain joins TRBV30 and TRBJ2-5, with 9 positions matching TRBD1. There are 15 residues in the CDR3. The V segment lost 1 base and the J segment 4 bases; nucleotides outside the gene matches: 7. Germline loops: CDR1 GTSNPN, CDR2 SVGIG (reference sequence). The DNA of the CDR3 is TGTGCCTGGAGTGGGAACAGGGGGCCCCTAGAGACCCAGTACTTC. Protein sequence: CAWSGNRGPLETQYF.

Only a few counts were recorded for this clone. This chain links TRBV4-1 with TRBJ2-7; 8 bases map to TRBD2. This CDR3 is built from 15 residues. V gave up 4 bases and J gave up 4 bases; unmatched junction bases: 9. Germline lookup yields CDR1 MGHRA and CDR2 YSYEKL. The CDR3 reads CASSPAGTRGYEQYF. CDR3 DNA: TGCGCCAGCAGCCCCGCCGGGACTAGGGGATACGAGCAGTACTTC.